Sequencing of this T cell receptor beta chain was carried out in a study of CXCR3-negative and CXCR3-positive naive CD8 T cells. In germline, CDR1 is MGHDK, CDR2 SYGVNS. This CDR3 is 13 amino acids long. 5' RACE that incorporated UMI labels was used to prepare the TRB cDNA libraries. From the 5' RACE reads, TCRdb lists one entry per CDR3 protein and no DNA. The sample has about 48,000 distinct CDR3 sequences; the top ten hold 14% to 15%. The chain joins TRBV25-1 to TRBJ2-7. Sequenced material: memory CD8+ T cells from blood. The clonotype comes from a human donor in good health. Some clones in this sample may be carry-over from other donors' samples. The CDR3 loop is CASSDGPADEQYF.